The 17 T cell receptor beta chains below come from one sample, sequenced in a study of T cells in Graves' hyperthyroidism and ophthalmopathy. RNA transcripts yielded amplified TCR beta CDR3 regions. The HTBI primer set served for first-round RT-PCR of the TCR CDR3. TCRdb re-analysed the multiplex PCR reads in MiXCR, keeping a single row per CDR3 protein. This sample yields under 700,000 distinct CDR3 sequences, of which around 17% are seen a single time; approximately 18% belongs to the top ten. Sequencing input: blood. These receptor sequences come from a young woman with Graves' hyperthyroidism.

In its sample, this clonotype was seen many times. The chain has TRBV28 and TRBJ2-7; a possible D gene is TRBD2 (6 bases). V lost 4 bases to trimming and J lost 2 bases, with 6 bases between them. Germline V gene lookup returns CDR1 MDHEN and CDR2 SYDVKM. The CDR3 has 12 amino acids. CDR3 protein: CASSWTTYEQYF. CDR3 in DNA: TGTGCCAGCAGTTGGACTACCTACGAGCAGTACTTC.

CDR3 loop: CASSLWGTGGSEQYF. CDR3 nucleotide sequence: TGTGCCAGCAGTTTATGGGGGACAGGGGGCAGCGAGCAGTACTTC. The chain has TRBV27 and TRBJ2-7, with 12 bases lining up with TRBD1. This CDR3 is 15 amino acids long. V dropped 1 base and J dropped 6; count of bases not matched to a gene: 4. Per the germline V gene, CDR1 is MNHEY and CDR2 is SMNVEV (reference sequence).

The chain is built from TRBV18 and TRBJ2-2, with 9 bases that match TRBD1. The J segment lost 1 base and the V segment lost 3 bases, leaving 0 bases of the junction unmatched. Germline V gene sequence: CDR1 KGHSH, CDR2 LQKENI. The CDR3 sequence is 15 residues long. The CDR3 DNA reads as TGTGCCAGCTCACCGGGACAGGGGAACACCGGGGAGCTGTTTTTT. Translation gives CASSPGQGNTGELFF.

This clonotype has a count of ten or more. The chain combines TRBV28 with TRBJ2-7, with D perhaps matching TRBD1 or TRBD2 (6 bases each). CDR1 is MDHEN, CDR2 SYDVKM, per germline. V was pared by 5 bases and J by 0 bases, with 14 bases between. CDR3 length equals 15 residues. The CDR3 DNA sequence: TGTGCCAGCAGTGGGATTGGGGGGCGCTCCTACGAGCAGTACTTC. Translation: CASSGIGGRSYEQYF.

This chain uses TRBV3-2 with TRBJ1-5. TRBV3-2 is given as a pseudogene. The CDR3 sequence is 19 residues long. The CDR3 sequence is CASSQDLGHPIDSNQPQHF. The CDR3 bases are TGTGCCAGCAGCCAAGACCTAGGACACCCAATTGATAGCAATCAGCCCCAGCATTTT.

The sample holds many counts of this clonotype. J is TRBJ2-1 and V is TRBV6-2 or TRBV6-3; D perhaps matches TRBD2 (6 bases). V was pared by 6 bases and J by 8 bases, with 11 bases between. Germline V lookup: CDR1 MNHEY, CDR2 SVGEGT. The CDR3 loop spans 12 amino acids. This CDR3 is CASRAGGYEQFF. As DNA, the CDR3 is TGTGCCAGCAGAGCCGGGGGTTATGAGCAGTTCTTC.

The J gene is TRBJ1-5, the V gene TRBV4-3, with 8 nucleotides matching TRBD1. Germline V gene sequence: CDR1 LGHNA, CDR2 YSLEER. V lost 0 bases, J lost 7 bases, and 8 bases stayed unmatched. This CDR3 has 16 residues. CDR3 nucleotide sequence: TGCGCCAGCAGCCAAGATGGGTCAGGGGGCTGGCAGCCCCAGCATTTT. Its protein is CASSQDGSGGWQPQHF.

This clonotype was counted only a few times. This rearrangement joins TRBV27 to TRBJ1-6; 8 nucleotides match TRBD1. The CDR3 consists of 17 residues. The trim removed 2 bases at V and 0 bases at J, leaving 3 bases unmatched. The germline gives CDR1 MNHEY, CDR2 SMNVEV (reference sequence). The CDR3 sequence is CASSLRTGSSYNSPLHF. DNA of the CDR3: TGTGCCAGCAGTTTAAGGACAGGGAGCTCCTATAATTCACCCCTCCACTTT.

The rearrangement uses TRBV10-3 and TRBJ2-1; 14 positions match TRBD2. CDR3 length: 20 residues. CDR1 is ENHRY and CDR2 is SYGVKD in the germline V gene. The J segment lost 0 bases and the V segment lost 0 bases, leaving 7 bases of the junction unmatched. The CDR3: CAISESVGLAGDSSYNEQFF. CDR3 nucleotide sequence: TGTGCCATCAGTGAGTCGGTGGGACTAGCGGGGGACAGCTCCTACAATGAGCAGTTCTTC.

The chain employs TRBV10-3 and TRBJ1-6; D remains unclear. This CDR3 has 13 amino acids. The germline V gene encodes CDR1 ENHRY and CDR2 SYGVKD. V lost 4 bases and J 8 bases, leaving 9 bases between the germline ends. The DNA of the CDR3 is TGTGCCATCAGTGGGGAGCTGGATTCACCCCTCCACTTT. Encoded protein: CAISGELDSPLHF.

This clonotype was detected ten times or more. This chain joins TRBV7-2 and TRBJ1-3, with D uncertain. Deletions cut 4 bases from V and 3 bases from J, with 7 bases between. The CDR3 has 13 amino acids. Germline values: CDR1 SGHTA, CDR2 FQGNSA. CDR3 bases: TGTGCCAGCAGCTCATCGGGTGGAAACACCATATATTTT. Residues: CASSSSGGNTIYF. Together with reference TRBV7-2 and TRBJ1-3, the CDR3 gives the full variable domain: GAGVSQSPSNKVTEKGKDVELRCDPISGHTALYWYRQSLGQGLEFLIYFQGNSAPDKSGLPSDRFSAERTGGSVSTLTIQRTQQEDSAVYLCASSSSGGNTIYFGEGSWLTVV.

This clonotype was seen only a few times. The V call is TRBV11-2, the J call TRBJ1-3; 7 positions agree with TRBD1. This CDR3 comprises 15 residues. Germline CDR1 reads SGHAT; CDR2 reads FQNNGV. After removal of 6 bases from V and 0 bases from J, the junction contained 5 bases not matched to a gene. The CDR3 DNA is TGTGCCAGCAGGACATACAGGGGCTCTGGAAACACCATATATTTT. It codes for CASRTYRGSGNTIYF.

This clonotype came up many times. V usage is TRBV2 and J usage is TRBJ2-1; no definite D call. Looked up from germline, CDR1 is SNHLY and CDR2 is FYNNEI. CDR3 length: 15 residues. V lost 4 bases, J lost 6 bases, and 16 bases lay in between. The CDR3 coding sequence is TGTGCCAGCAGTGCCAGGCGCGGAGTCGTCAATGAGCAGTTCTTC. As protein: CASSARRGVVNEQFF.

A few counts support this clonotype. V is TRBV6-1 and J is TRBJ2-2; the D is unclear. The germline V gene has CDR1 MNHNS and CDR2 SASEGT. The V and J ends lost 5 bases and 3 bases respectively, with 4 bases between them. The length of the CDR3 is 12 residues. The DNA of the CDR3 is TGTGCCAGCAGTTGGGACACCGGGGAGCTGTTTTTT. Translating it yields CASSWDTGELFF.

The rearrangement joins TRBV6-2 or TRBV6-3 to TRBJ1-2, with 8 bases fitting TRBD1. The CDR3 consists of 16 residues. Germline-derived CDR1 and CDR2 are MNHEY and SVGEGT. J gave up 8 bases and V 5 bases, and 16 bases lay outside the gene matches. The CDR3 loop reads CASSLDNAMTGDGYTF. Written as DNA, the CDR3 is TGTGCCAGCAGTCTCGACAACGCAATGACAGGGGACGGCTACACCTTC.

This clonotype was detected ten times or more. The V gene is TRBV6-2 or TRBV6-3, the J gene TRBJ2-7, with 8 bases fitting TRBD1. The CDR3 contains 13 residues. V trimming: 6 bases; J trimming: 3 bases; junction bases outside the gene matches: 4. In germline, CDR1 is MNHEY, CDR2 SVGEGT. The CDR3 region has the DNA TGTGCCAGCAGCGGACAGGGTGACTACGAGCAGTACTTC. The encoded protein is CASSGQGDYEQYF.

In its sample, this clonotype was seen many times. The V and J genes are TRBV5-1 and TRBJ2-1; D possibly uses TRBD1 or TRBD2 (5 bases each). Trimming took 5 bases from V and 2 from J, leaving 11 bases between them. Germline V gives CDR1 SGHRS, CDR2 YFSETQ. The CDR3 extends over 14 amino acids. The CDR3 region has the DNA TGCGCCAGCAGTTCGGGACGTACCTACAATGAGCAGTTCTTC. This sequence encodes CASSSGRTYNEQFF.